The clone carrying this T cell receptor (beta chain) was detected only once. The study drew participants aged about 18 to 95 years from some 24 US areas. Authors' analysis steps: Estimated nucleated cell counts came from reference gene primer amplification. Profiled with immunoSEQ multiplex PCR; TCRdb holds only in-frame clones, not every one. V, J and clone size are those of that table, while D and trimming were read from the DNA. Of about 460,000 clones listed, around nine tenths were seen once; the top ten hold around 7.9%. This entry is derived from a study of blood T cell repertoires in COVID-19. The overall study: Sites in the United States, Italy and Spain provided acute and convalescent COVID-19 samples. In each case, the material was cDNA or gDNA derived from T cells, B-cell-depleted T cells, or PBMCs.

J was trimmed by 1 base and V by 5 bases; bases with no gene match: 4. Germline values: CDR1 SSHAT, CDR2 FNYEAQ (reference sequence). The CDR3 consists of 15 residues. The chain is built from TRBV7-7 and TRBJ1-5; TRBD1 matches at 8 bases. The sample comprised PBMCs or T cells enriched from blood (not recorded which). The TCR sequence derives from an older woman who had recovered from COVID-19. As DNA, the CDR3 is TGTGCCAGCAGCGTCCAGGGGGCCAGCAATCAGCCCCAGCATTTT. It yields the protein CASSVQGASNQPQHF.